A selection of T cell receptor beta chains follows, all from one sample in a study of T-cell reconstitution after alpha-beta-depleted transplantation in children. One entry per CDR3 protein, called by TCRdb with MiXCR from the PCR reads. The table records some 200,000 distinct CDR3 sequences, just over 14% of them present only once. Here the sequenced sample was PBMCs from the stem cell graft donor, taken from the stem cell graft. These receptors came from a human donor who donated a stem cell graft to a child with acute lymphoblastic leukemia. Both conserved end residues are part of each CDR3. Fields, in order: V gene, D gene, clone size, J gene, CDR3 protein, CDR3 DNA. A D gene is named only where the DNA matches it firmly. Size is omitted from some rows. Given values are once, few, many or a class for expanded clones.

TRBV5-4	TRBD2	many	TRBJ2-3	CASSLEGGRAPDTQYF	TGTGCCAGCAGCTTGGAGGGCGGGAGGGCGCCAGATACGCAGTATTTT
TRBV7-8	TRBD2	few	TRBJ2-3	CASSLAHNPGLGGSQYF	TGTGCCAGCAGCTTAGCGCACAATCCCGGGCTGGGGGGGTCGCAGTATTTT
TRBV20-1	NA	few	TRBJ1-2	CSASPPKAGQGGYTF	TGCAGTGCTAGTCCCCCCAAGGCGGGGCAGGGTGGCTACACCTTC
TRBV2	TRBD2	NA	TRBJ2-5	CASSTNSGSMAETQYF	TGTGCCAGCAGCACTAATAGCGGGAGTATGGCAGAGACCCAGTACTTC
TRBV3-1	TRBD2	many	TRBJ2-7	CASTRTSSSGEQYF	TGTGCCAGCACCCGGACTAGCAGCTCGGGTGAGCAGTACTTC
TRBV5-8	NA	few	TRBJ2-7	CASSLLGSGSYEQYF	TGTGCCAGCAGCTTGCTGGGCAGCGGTTCCTACGAGCAGTACTTC
TRBV29-1	NA	many	TRBJ1-1	CSVEDQIGRGTEAFF	TGCAGCGTTGAAGATCAAATTGGCAGGGGCACTGAAGCTTTCTTT
TRBV10-3	TRBD1	many	TRBJ1-5	CAISSGQYSNQPQHF	TGTGCCATCAGCTCGGGACAGTATAGCAATCAGCCCCAGCATTTT
TRBV12-3/TRBV12-4	NA	few	TRBJ2-5	CASSLEVREETQYF	TGTGCCAGCAGTTTAGAGGTCAGAGAAGAGACCCAGTACTTC
TRBV5-5	NA	many	TRBJ2-2	CASSPRGSGELFF	TGTGCCAGCAGCCCCCGGGGATCCGGGGAGCTGTTTTTT
TRBV12-3/TRBV12-4	TRBD2	many	TRBJ2-7	CASSLRTSGTYEQYF	TGTGCCAGCAGTTTAAGGACTAGCGGAACCTACGAGCAGTACTTC
TRBV7-2	NA	NA	TRBJ1-2	CASSPGGTSDYGYTF	TGTGCCAGCAGCCCAGGCGGGACATCGGACTATGGCTACACCTTC
TRBV5-1	TRBD2	NA	TRBJ2-3	CASREAGAADTQYF	TGCGCCAGCCGCGAAGCGGGAGCGGCAGATACGCAGTATTTT
TRBV30	TRBD1	NA	TRBJ1-2	CAWTDRALGSGGYTF	TGTGCCTGGACGGACAGGGCTCTAGGATCGGGCGGCTACACCTTC
TRBV5-1	TRBD2	many	TRBJ2-7	CASSFSGSSYEQYF	TGCGCCAGCAGCTTTAGCGGGAGCTCCTACGAGCAGTACTTC
TRBV5-1	NA	many	TRBJ2-3	CASSLAATEDTQYF	TGCGCCAGCAGCTTGGCCGCGACGGAAGATACGCAGTATTTT
TRBV27	NA	many	TRBJ1-2	CASSSAGAHSYGYTF	TGTGCCAGCAGTTCCGCAGGCGCGCACTCCTATGGCTACACCTTC
TRBV7-9	NA	many	TRBJ1-4	CASSPPYAEKLFF	TGTGCCAGCAGCCCCCCGTATGCGGAAAAACTGTTTTTT